Listed below are T cell receptor beta chains from one sample, sequenced in a study of blood T cell repertoires in COVID-19. Assay: immunoSEQ multiplex PCR; the TCRdb copy retains only in-frame clones and omits some. The repertoire has some 73,000 clones, about 79% of them found once; the top ten carry 4.1%. The source material was peripheral blood. The receptor source for this set is a woman aged 55-70 years with acute or convalescent COVID-19. The CDR3 runs from the conserved cysteine through the conserved F or W. D genes are given only for firm matches. Clone size, where shown, is once, few, many, or a class for clones that have expanded.

size	D	V	J	CDR3	DNA
.	.	TRBV18	TRBJ1-1	CASSRMAENTEAFF	TGTGCCAGCTCACGTATGGCCGAGAACACTGAAGCTTTCTTT
.	.	TRBV9	TRBJ2-3	CASSVAFGAGQDTQYF	TGTGCCAGCAGCGTAGCTTTTGGCGCAGGGCAAGATACGCAGTATTTT
.	TRBD1	TRBV4-2	TRBJ2-1	CASSPEPGDRSYNEQFF	TGTGCCAGCAGCCCTGAGCCGGGGGACAGGTCCTACAATGAGCAGTTCTTC
.	TRBD2	TRBV18	TRBJ2-7	CASSPTTSGGAGPPEQYF	TGTGCCAGCTCACCGACGACTAGCGGGGGGGCTGGTCCTCCCGAGCAGTACTTC
few	.	TRBV5-1	TRBJ2-7	CASSRAGRYEQYF	TGCGCCAGCAGCCGGGCAGGGCGCTACGAGCAGTACTTC
.	TRBD1	TRBV29-1	TRBJ1-3	CSAKTGGRNTIYF	TGCAGCGCCAAAACAGGGGGCCGAAACACCATATATTTT
few	.	TRBV2	TRBJ1-6	CASMVSGTYNSPLHF	TGTGCCAGCATGGTGTCAGGGACCTATAATTCACCCCTCCACTTT
.	TRBD2	TRBV5-4	TRBJ2-1	CASRLTSGRFNEQFF	TGTGCCAGCAGATTGACTAGCGGGAGGTTCAATGAGCAGTTCTTC
few	TRBD1	TRBV19	TRBJ1-2	CASSLSWTGGFDYGYTF	TGTGCCAGTAGTTTGTCCTGGACAGGGGGCTTTGACTATGGCTACACCTTC
few	.	TRBV5-1	TRBJ1-4	CASSPRTVGEKLFF	TGCGCCAGCAGTCCCAGGACAGTCGGCGAAAAACTGTTTTTT
once	.	TRBV28	TRBJ2-1	CASGLGARVVEQFF	TGTGCCAGCGGATTGGGGGCCAGGGTAGTAGAGCAGTTCTTC
.	.	TRBV28	TRBJ1-2	CASRYGARRGYTF	TGTGCCAGCAGGTACGGTGCAAGAAGAGGCTACACCTTC
.	.	TRBV2	TRBJ2-2	CAKAAPQGSTGELFF	TGTGCCAAAGCAGCTCCTCAGGGAAGCACCGGGGAGCTGTTTTTT
.	TRBD1	TRBV3-1/TRBV3-2	TRBJ1-4	CASSTRDRGRPGEKLFF	TGTGCCAGCAGCACCCGGGACAGGGGGCGACCAGGGGAAAAACTGTTTTTT